Listed below are T cell receptor beta chains from one sample, sequenced in a study of blood T cells in healthy people across ages. Each CDR3 protein gets one entry after TCRdb re-called the 5' RACE reads with MiXCR. Among about 1.8 million distinct CDR3 sequences listed, around 48% were seen once. Sequencing input: blood. These receptors were taken from a woman in her thirties or forties in good health. Both conserved end residues are part of each CDR3. A D gene is named only where the DNA matches it firmly. Size values are once, few and many counts, or a class for expanded clones, and some rows have none.

v_call	j_call	d_call	clone_size	cdr3_nt	cdr3_aa
TRBV6-6	TRBJ1-2	NA	NA	TGTGCCAGCAGACCCCGGGGGGGGCTTCGGGGCTACACCTTC	CASRPRGGLRGYTF
TRBV4-2	TRBJ2-1	NA	NA	TGTGCCAGCAGCCAAAGGACTTGGGGGCCGACTGAATACAATGAGCAGTTCTTC	CASSQRTWGPTEYNEQFF
TRBV12-3/TRBV12-4	TRBJ2-3	TRBD2	NA	TGTGCCAGCTCCCTTCAACTAGCGGGGACCACAGATACGCAGTATTTT	CASSLQLAGTTDTQYF
TRBV7-2	TRBJ2-5	TRBD1	NA	TGTGCCAGCAGCACGGGACAGGGGCCGGGAGAGACCCAGTACTTC	CASSTGQGPGETQYF
TRBV3-1	TRBJ2-5	TRBD2	few	TGTGCCAGCAGCCAACAGCTGCGGGGGGAAGAGACCCAGTACTTC	CASSQQLRGEETQYF
TRBV6-2/TRBV6-3	TRBJ1-6	NA	once	TGTGCCAGCACGGTCTTAACAGGGTCGAGGAATTCACCCCTCCACTTT	CASTVLTGSRNSPLHF
TRBV5-1	TRBJ2-1	NA	once	TGCGCCAGCAGCTTGGAAGTTAACCATGAGCAGTTCTTC	CASSLEVNHEQFF
TRBV27	TRBJ1-5	TRBD1	NA	TGTGCCAGCAGTCCATCCACAGGGGGCAATCAGCCCCAGCATTTT	CASSPSTGGNQPQHF
TRBV12-3/TRBV12-4	TRBJ2-5	TRBD1	NA	TGTGCCAGCAGTGAAGGGACAGGGGAAGAGACCCAGTACTTC	CASSEGTGEETQYF
TRBV3-1	TRBJ2-5	NA	NA	TGTGCCAGCAGCCAAGTTCGGGCATCAGAGACCCAGTACTTC	CASSQVRASETQYF
TRBV20-1	TRBJ1-5	NA	NA	TGCAGTGCTAGAGACCCCACTCAGCCCCAGCATTTT	CSARDPTQPQHF
TRBV28	TRBJ2-7	NA	NA	TGTGCCAGCAGTTCGCAACGATGGGCGGTTTCCTACGAGCAGTACTTC	CASSSQRWAVSYEQYF